This T cell receptor (beta chain) was recovered during a study of shared clonotypes between healthy human individuals. Turning to the study itself: Three plates each covered CD4 naive and memory; CD8 naive two, CD8 memory one. Study-wide findings and caveats: Naive subsets typically showed greater estimated richness than memory subsets.

V was pared by 3 bases and J by 3 bases, with 8 bases between. Germline V gene data show CDR1 as MGHDK and CDR2 as SYGVNS. This CDR3 is 14 amino acids long. TCRdb's table, derived via immunoSEQ multiplex PCR, lists solely in-frame clones and lacks some. Among around 560,000 clones listed, 90% to 95% were seen once. Terminally differentiated effector memory CD45RA+ cells were left out of the naive CD8 fraction, which was CD45RO-negative and positively selected for CCR7. With regard to this clone: Its antigen is not identified.

Sequenced input: naive CD8+ T cells sorted from blood. J is TRBJ2-2 and V is TRBV25-1; the D is unclear. The TCR originated in a woman aged 25 to 39 in good health. The CDR3 DNA is TGTGCCAGCAGTGAGATCTTTGACACCGGGGAGCTGTTTTTT. The encoded protein is CASSEIFDTGELFF.